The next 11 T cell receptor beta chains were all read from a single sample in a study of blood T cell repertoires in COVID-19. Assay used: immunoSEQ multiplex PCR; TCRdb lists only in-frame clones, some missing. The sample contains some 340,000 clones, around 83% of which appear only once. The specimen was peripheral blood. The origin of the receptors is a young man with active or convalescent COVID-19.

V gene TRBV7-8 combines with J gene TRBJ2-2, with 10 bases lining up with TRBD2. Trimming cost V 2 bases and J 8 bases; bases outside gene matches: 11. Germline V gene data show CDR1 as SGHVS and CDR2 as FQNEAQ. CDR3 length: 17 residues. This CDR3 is CASSLHPSGRSSGELFF. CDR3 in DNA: TGTGCCAGCAGCTTACACCCTAGCGGGAGATCGTCAGGGGAGCTGTTTTTT.

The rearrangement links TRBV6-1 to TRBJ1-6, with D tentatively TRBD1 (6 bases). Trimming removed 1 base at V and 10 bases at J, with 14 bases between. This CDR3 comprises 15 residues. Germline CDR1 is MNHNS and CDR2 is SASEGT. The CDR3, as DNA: TGTGCCAGCAGTGAAGTCGCGGGGGCTAGGTCACCCCTCCACTTT. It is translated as CASSEVAGARSPLHF.

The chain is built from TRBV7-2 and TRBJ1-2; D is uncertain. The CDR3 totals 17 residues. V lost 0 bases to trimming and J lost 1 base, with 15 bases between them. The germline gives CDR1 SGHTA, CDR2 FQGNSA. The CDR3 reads CASSLAGRQKYNYGYTF. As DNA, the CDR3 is TGTGCCAGCAGCTTAGCCGGGAGGCAGAAATATAACTATGGCTACACCTTC.

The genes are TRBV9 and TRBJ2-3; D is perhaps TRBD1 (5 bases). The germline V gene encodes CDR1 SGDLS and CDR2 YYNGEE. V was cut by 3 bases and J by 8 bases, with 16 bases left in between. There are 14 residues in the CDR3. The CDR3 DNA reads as TGTGCCAGCAGCGAAGCCCCCAGGGCCGGTACGCAGTATTTT. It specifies CASSEAPRAGTQYF.

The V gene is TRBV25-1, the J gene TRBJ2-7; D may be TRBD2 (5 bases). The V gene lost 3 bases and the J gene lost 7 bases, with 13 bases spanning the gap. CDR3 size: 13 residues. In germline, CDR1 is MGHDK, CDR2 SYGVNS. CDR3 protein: CASSDPGKEEQYF. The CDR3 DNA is TGTGCCAGCAGTGATCCCGGGAAAGAGGAGCAGTACTTC.

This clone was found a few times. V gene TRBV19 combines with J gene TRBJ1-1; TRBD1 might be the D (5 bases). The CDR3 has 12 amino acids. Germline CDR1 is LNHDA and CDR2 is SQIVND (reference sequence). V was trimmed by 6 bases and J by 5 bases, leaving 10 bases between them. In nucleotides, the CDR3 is TGTGCCAGTAGATTCGGGGGAACTGAAGCTTTCTTT. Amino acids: CASRFGGTEAFF.

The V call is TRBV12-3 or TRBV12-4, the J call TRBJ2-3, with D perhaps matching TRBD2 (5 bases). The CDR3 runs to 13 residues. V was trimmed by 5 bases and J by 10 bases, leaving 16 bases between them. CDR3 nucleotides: TGTGCCAGCAGTAAGAACCTAGTCGGGGCGCAGTATTTT. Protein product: CASSKNLVGAQYF.

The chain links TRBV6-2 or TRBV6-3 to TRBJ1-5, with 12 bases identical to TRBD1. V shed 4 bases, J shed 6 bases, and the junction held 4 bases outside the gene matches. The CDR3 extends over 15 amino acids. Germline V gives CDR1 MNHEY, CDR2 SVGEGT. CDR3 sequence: CASSWDRGRGQPQHF. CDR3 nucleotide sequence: TGTGCCAGCAGTTGGGACAGGGGGCGCGGTCAGCCCCAGCATTTT.

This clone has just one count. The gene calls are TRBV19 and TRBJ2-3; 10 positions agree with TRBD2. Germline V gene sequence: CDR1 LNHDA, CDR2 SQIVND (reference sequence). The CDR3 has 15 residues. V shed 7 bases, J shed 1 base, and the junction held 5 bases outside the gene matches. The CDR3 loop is CASTSGTSGTDTQYF. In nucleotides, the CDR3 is TGTGCCAGTACTTCCGGGACTAGCGGCACAGATACGCAGTATTTT.

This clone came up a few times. The CDR3 region has the DNA TGTGCCAGCAGTGTTACGGGAGAGACCCAGTACTTC. Residues: CASSVTGETQYF. The genes are TRBV9 and TRBJ2-5; D remains ambiguous. Germline CDR1 reads SGDLS; CDR2 reads YYNGEE. This CDR3 has 12 residues. Trimming took 5 bases from V and 4 from J, leaving 9 bases between them. The whole variable domain, filled in from reference TRBV9 and TRBJ2-5, reads DSGVTQTPKHLITATGQRVTLRCSPRSGDLSVYWYQQSLDQGLQFLIQYYNGEERAKGNILERFSAQQFPDLHSELNLSSLELGDSALYFCASSVTGETQYFGPGTRLLVL.

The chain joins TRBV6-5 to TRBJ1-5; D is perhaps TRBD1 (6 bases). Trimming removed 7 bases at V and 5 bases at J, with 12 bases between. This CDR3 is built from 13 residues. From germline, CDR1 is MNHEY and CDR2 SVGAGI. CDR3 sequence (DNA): TGTGCCAGCACCCCCGAGGGGGATCAGCCCCAGCATTTT. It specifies CASTPEGDQPQHF.